The sample holds one count of the clone carrying this TCR beta chain. The data originate from a study of cytomegalovirus exposure and HLA in healthy donors. Amplification used 60 Vbeta primers and 13 Jbeta primers. This table comes from immunoSEQ multiplex PCR, and its TCRdb copy is limited to in-frame clones, with some not included. The repertoire holds more than 140,000 clones, with approximately 79% as singletons. Trimming removed 7 bases from V and 6 bases from J, with 13 bases in between. The germline gives CDR1 SGHTS, CDR2 YDEGEE. The CDR3 covers 13 residues. The TCR sequence derives from a male donor in good health and CMV-seronegative. This chain joins TRBV5-8 and TRBJ1-4, with D unresolved. The sample was PBMCs. In DNA, the CDR3 is TGTGCCAGCCCCCCTGGCGGCTATGAAAAACTGTTTTTT. Translated: CASPPGGYEKLFF.